This is a list of T cell receptor beta chains from one sample in a study of T-cell reconstitution after alpha-beta-depleted transplantation in children. TCRdb processed the PCR reads anew with MiXCR; each CDR3 protein has one entry. The sample lists some 300,000 distinct CDR3 sequences, roughly 8.2% occurring once. Here the sequenced sample was peripheral blood, taken 360 days after TCRalphabeta/CD19-depleted stem cell transplant. These receptors were obtained from a female patient aged 2 to 10 who had a stem cell transplant for Fanconi anemia, so the T cells may come from the graft donor. Both conserved end residues are part of each CDR3. A D gene is named only where the DNA matches it firmly. The size entry is marked missing in some rows and otherwise reads once, few, many or a size class.

>NA|TRBV14|TRBJ1-2|few
TGTGCCAGCAGCCAAGGAGGAGGGAGTGGTTATGGCTACACCTTC
CASSQGGGSGYGYTF
>TRBD2|TRBV20-1|TRBJ2-1|NA
TGCAGTGCTAGAGGGGAGCGGGGGTACAATGAGCAGTTCTTC
CSARGERGYNEQFF
>TRBD1|TRBV11-2|TRBJ1-2|many
TGTGCCAGCAGCGCGGGACAGGGGTTCACCTATGGCTACACCTTC
CASSAGQGFTYGYTF
>NA|TRBV29-1|TRBJ2-3|many
TGCAGCGTAACCAGGACAACCGACTGGACCACAGATACGCAGTATTTT
CSVTRTTDWTTDTQYF
>NA|TRBV7-2|TRBJ2-5|many
TGTGCCAGCAGCTTATCTGCAGGCATAAAGACCCAGTACTTC
CASSLSAGIKTQYF
>NA|TRBV29-1|TRBJ1-1|few
TGCAGCGTTGAAGATCTGGGGGCGTCGAACACTGAAGCTTTCTTT
CSVEDLGASNTEAFF
>TRBD1|TRBV27|TRBJ1-2|few
TGTGCCAGCTGGGGACAGCATGGCTACACCTTC
CASWGQHGYTF
>NA|TRBV28|TRBJ2-1|many
TGTGCCAGCAGTTTAAGATTCCGGGGGGCTCTTGAGCAGTTCTTC
CASSLRFRGALEQFF
>TRBD2|TRBV7-2|TRBJ2-5|NA
TGTGCCAGCAGCTTAGAATTAGCGGGGGGGTCAGAGACCCAGTACTTC
CASSLELAGGSETQYF
>NA|TRBV2|TRBJ2-3|once
TGTACCTTCTGTTGTGGCCGCACAGATACGCAGTATTTT
CTFCCGRTDTQYF
>TRBD2|TRBV3-1|TRBJ2-5|few
TGTGCCAGCAGCCAACGGGGGGAAGAGACCCAGTACTTC
CASSQRGEETQYF
>NA|TRBV9|TRBJ2-7|many
TGTGCCAGCAGCGTAGCCCGGGATGGCTACGAGCAGTACTTC
CASSVARDGYEQYF
>TRBD2|TRBV7-8|TRBJ2-7|NA
TGTGCCAGCAGCCGGGGACTAGCGGGAAACTACGAGCAGTACTTC
CASSRGLAGNYEQYF
>NA|TRBV3-1|TRBJ2-1|few
TGTGCCAGCAGCCAAGGGCCCGGGAGTGAGCAGTTCTTC
CASSQGPGSEQFF
>NA|TRBV9|TRBJ2-7|many
TGTGCCAGCACGGGGAGCTACCCCTACGAGCAGTACTTC
CASTGSYPYEQYF
>NA|TRBV7-7|TRBJ2-2|NA
TGTGCCAGCAGCCGACAGCCGGCCGGGGAGCTGTTTTTT
CASSRQPAGELFF
>TRBD1|TRBV28|TRBJ1-1|few
TGTGCCAGCAGTTTCCCAGGGGGCGGGGACACTGAAGCTTTCTTT
CASSFPGGGDTEAFF
>TRBD1|TRBV20-1|TRBJ1-6|many
TGCAGTGCTAGGGCCCCATTAGGGACAGGGGGTTCACCCCTCCACTTT
CSARAPLGTGGSPLHF
>NA|TRBV12-3/TRBV12-4|TRBJ1-2|few
TGTGCCAGCACCCTCACCGGGACACGTAACTATGGCTACACCTTC
CASTLTGTRNYGYTF
>NA|TRBV25-1|TRBJ2-7|many
TGTGCCAGCAGTGAGGGGGAGCCCGTAAGCCCCTACGAGCAGTACTTC
CASSEGEPVSPYEQYF
>NA|TRBV7-9|TRBJ2-1|NA
TGTGCCAGCAGCTTGACTGCAGGGTTCAATGAGCAGTTCTTC
CASSLTAGFNEQFF
>NA|TRBV10-2|TRBJ2-5|NA
TGCGCCAGCAGTGACCCAGGTTGGGAGACCCAGTACTTC
CASSDPGWETQYF
>NA|TRBV27|TRBJ1-1|many
TGTGCCAGCAGTTTATATGGGGGCCGCACTGAAGCTTTCTTT
CASSLYGGRTEAFF
>TRBD1|TRBV7-3|TRBJ2-3|many
TGTGCCAGCAGCTTGACAGGGGACCCCACAGATACGCAGTATTTT
CASSLTGDPTDTQYF
>NA|TRBV5-6|TRBJ2-7|many
TGTGCCAGCAGCTTGTTCGGGACCCTGGAGCGCGAGCAGTACTTC
CASSLFGTLEREQYF
>NA|TRBV7-2|TRBJ2-1|many
TGTGCCAGCAGCTTATCTTTCGGCTCCCGCGGCGAGCAGTTCTTC
CASSLSFGSRGEQFF
>NA|TRBV29-1|TRBJ2-5|many
TGCAGCGTTGACTGGGACTCGCAAGAGACCCAGTACTTC
CSVDWDSQETQYF
>NA|TRBV6-6|TRBJ2-2|many
TGTGCCAGCAGCCCGCACAGGGACGGGGAGCTGTTTTTT
CASSPHRDGELFF
>NA|TRBV28|TRBJ2-4|many
TGTGCCAGCAGGGGACTGGCCAAAAACATTCAGTACTTC
CASRGLAKNIQYF
>TRBD1|TRBV2|TRBJ2-7|few
TGTGCCAGCAGAGGACAGGGATGGTCCTACGAGCAGTACTTC
CASRGQGWSYEQYF
>NA|TRBV12-3/TRBV12-4|TRBJ1-5|many
TGTGCCAGCGCGCGGGATAATCAGCCCCAGCATTTT
CASARDNQPQHF
>NA|TRBV2|TRBJ2-3|few
TGTGCCAGCAGTGGGGTAGCAACAGATACGCAGTATTTT
CASSGVATDTQYF
>NA|TRBV7-2|TRBJ1-1|few
TGTGCCAGCAGCTTACCCCCAGGTATGAACACTGAAGCTTTCTTT
CASSLPPGMNTEAFF
>NA|TRBV20-1|TRBJ2-5|many
TGCAGTGCTAGACCCCCCTTCCGAGGGGCTCTTAAAGAGACCCAGTACTTC
CSARPPFRGALKETQYF
>NA|TRBV3-1|TRBJ2-1|many
TGTGCCAGCAGCCAACTGTCGAGAGCGGACGAGCAGTTCTTC
CASSQLSRADEQFF
>NA|TRBV29-1|TRBJ1-1|few
TGCAGCGCCCGGGGGGGGGCCGTTGAAGCTTTCTTT
CSARGGAVEAFF
>NA|TRBV5-1|TRBJ1-3|many
TGCGCCAGCAGCTTAAGCGGGGAGGAGACTGGAAACACCATATATTTT
CASSLSGEETGNTIYF
>NA|TRBV20-1|TRBJ1-1|few
TGCAGCGTCGTACGGGCGGGATTCGGTGAAGCTTTCTTT
CSVVRAGFGEAFF
>TRBD2|TRBV4-1|TRBJ2-1|few
TGCGCCAGCAGCCAGGCACTCGGGAGGGCGACATACAATGAGCAGTTCTTC
CASSQALGRATYNEQFF
>TRBD2|TRBV7-3|TRBJ2-3|many
TGTGCCAGCAGCTTACTAGCGGGAGGCACAGATACGCAGTATTTT
CASSLLAGGTDTQYF
>TRBD1|TRBV20-1|TRBJ2-7|NA
TGCAGTGCTAAGTCCACCCTACAGGGGGAGATTTACGAGCAGTACTTC
CSAKSTLQGEIYEQYF
>NA|TRBV13|TRBJ2-7|NA
TGTGCCAGCAGCCCCCAGGGGGGGGCGGGTTACGAGCAGTACTTC
CASSPQGGAGYEQYF
>NA|TRBV4-3|TRBJ1-1|many
TGCGCCAGCAGCCAAGGAAGACAGAACCTGAACACTGAAGCTTTCTTT
CASSQGRQNLNTEAFF
>NA|TRBV5-6|TRBJ2-5|many
TGTGCCAGCAGCGGCCCCAGGGACGAGACCCAGTACTTC
CASSGPRDETQYF
>NA|TRBV27|TRBJ2-5|NA
TGTGCCAGCAGTACTAGGGGGAGGGAGACCCAGTACTTC
CASSTRGRETQYF
>NA|TRBV28|TRBJ1-5|many
TGTGCCAGTACAGGGTATGATCAGCCCCAGCATTTT
CASTGYDQPQHF
>TRBD2|TRBV7-3|TRBJ2-3|NA
TGTGCCAGCAGCTTAACCGGGACTAGCGGTAGTTGGCAGGTTCCGCAGTATTTT
CASSLTGTSGSWQVPQYF
>TRBD1|TRBV6-4|TRBJ2-3|many
TGTGCCAGCAGAAGAACGACAGGGGGCGGGGATACGCAGTATTTT
CASRRTTGGGDTQYF
>TRBD1|TRBV2|TRBJ2-3|few
TGTGCCAGCACAGGGGGCGGCTCAGATACGCAGTATTTT
CASTGGGSDTQYF
>NA|TRBV5-1|TRBJ1-4|NA
TGCGCCAGCAGCTTGGCCCTTGGGCAGACAAATGAAAAACTGTTTTTT
CASSLALGQTNEKLFF
>TRBD2|TRBV5-1|TRBJ2-1|many
TGCGCCAGCAGCTTGGTGTCTAGCGGGGGCAATGAGCAGTTCTTC
CASSLVSSGGNEQFF
>NA|TRBV10-3|TRBJ1-2|many
TGTGCCATCAGGACCGGGACATCTAACTATGGCTACACCTTC
CAIRTGTSNYGYTF
>NA|TRBV30|TRBJ1-5|many
TGTGCCTGGAAGGACTACGGGGAGAGTCAGCCCCAGCATTTT
CAWKDYGESQPQHF
>NA|TRBV2|TRBJ2-5|few
TGTGCCAGCAGTGAACCTATACAGGTGGGGTACCAAGAGACCCAGTACTTC
CASSEPIQVGYQETQYF
>NA|TRBV6-6|TRBJ2-3|few
TGTGCCAGCAGTACCAACCGAGATACGCAGTATTTT
CASSTNRDTQYF